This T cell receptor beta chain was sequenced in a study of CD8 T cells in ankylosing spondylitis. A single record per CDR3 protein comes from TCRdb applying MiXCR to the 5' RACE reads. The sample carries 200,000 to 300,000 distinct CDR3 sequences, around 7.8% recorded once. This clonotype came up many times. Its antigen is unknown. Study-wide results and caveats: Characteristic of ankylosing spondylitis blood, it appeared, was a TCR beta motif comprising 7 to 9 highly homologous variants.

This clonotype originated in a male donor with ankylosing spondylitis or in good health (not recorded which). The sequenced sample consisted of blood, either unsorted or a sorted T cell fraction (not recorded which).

In nucleotides, the CDR3 is TGTGCCAGCAGTGGGGGAAACACCATATATTTT. Translated, it gives CASSGGNTIYF. V usage is TRBV6-5 and J usage is TRBJ1-3; no clear D gene. The germline V gene has CDR1 MNHEY and CDR2 SVGAGI. Deletions cut 5 bases from V and 4 bases from J, with 3 bases between. This CDR3 contains 11 residues.